These 18 T cell receptor beta chains were sequenced from one sample in a study of blood T cell repertoires in COVID-19. Produced via immunoSEQ multiplex PCR; TCRdb's table is partial and in-frame only. In the table there are 150,000 to 200,000 clones, about 86% of which are singletons. The sequenced sample was peripheral blood. These receptors were taken from a woman in her 70s with COVID-19, enrolled during active disease.

This chain joins TRBV19 and TRBJ2-1; TRBD1 might be the D (6 bases). CDR1 and CDR2 (germline): LNHDA, SQIVND (reference sequence). With 5 bases removed from V and 8 bases from J, the gap between germline ends came to 19 bases. The CDR3 runs to 15 residues. This CDR3 is CASSLPLRGLYEQFF. CDR3 nucleotides: TGTGCCAGTAGTCTGCCGCTCAGGGGATTATATGAGCAGTTCTTC.

The rearrangement links TRBV30 to TRBJ1-6; D ambiguous. V was clipped by 5 bases and J by 3 bases, with 11 bases between them. CDR1 and CDR2 (germline): GTSNPN, SVGIG (reference sequence). The CDR3 spans 14 residues. CDR3 loop: CAWALQFYNSPLHF. CDR3 DNA: TGTGCCTGGGCGTTGCAGTTCTATAATTCACCCCTCCACTTT.

The chain combines TRBV28 with TRBJ1-6, with 7 positions matching TRBD1. Germline CDR1 MDHEN, CDR2 SYDVKM. Trimming at V came to 6 bases and at J to 12 bases, leaving 5 bases not matched to a gene. CDR3 length equals 12 residues. For the CDR3, the DNA is TGTGCCAGCAGATCAACAGGGGAACCCCTCCACTTT. This encodes CASRSTGEPLHF.

This sequence joins TRBV11-2 and TRBJ1-1; 8 bases fit TRBD1. Trimming took 1 base from V and 5 from J; bases not matched to a gene: 12. The CDR3 length is 17 residues. Germline V lookup: CDR1 SGHAT, CDR2 FQNNGV. CDR3 loop: CASSLVLLGQGKTEAFF. CDR3 nucleotides: TGTGCCAGCAGCTTAGTTCTCTTAGGACAGGGTAAAACTGAAGCTTTCTTT.

Worth noting for this clone: The sample carries other DNA sequences with the same CDR3. V gene TRBV12-3 or TRBV12-4 combines with J gene TRBJ1-2, with D possibly being TRBD1 (6 bases). This CDR3 is built from 13 residues. Trimming took off 5 bases at V and 2 bases at J, with 9 bases between the two ends. The CDR3 DNA is TGTGCCAGCAGTCGAGGACAGAACTATGGCTACACCTTC. Translation gives CASSRGQNYGYTF.

This clone was detected only once. The chain recombines TRBV11-2 with TRBJ1-2, with D possibly TRBD1 on 6 matching bases. V lost 5 bases to trimming and J lost 0 bases, with 16 bases between them. CDR3 length: 16 amino acids. Germline V gene sequence: CDR1 SGHAT, CDR2 FQNNGV. The CDR3 coding sequence is TGTGCCAGCAGCAAGGAAACCGGGACACCTAACTATGGCTACACCTTC. It codes for CASSKETGTPNYGYTF.

The rearrangement joins TRBV7-6 to TRBJ2-7; 13 nucleotides align to TRBD2. Per the germline V gene, CDR1 is SGHVS and CDR2 is FNYEAQ. Trimming removed 3 bases from V and 4 bases from J; junction bases left unmatched: 3. The length of the CDR3 is 15 residues. CDR3 in DNA: TGTGCCAGCAGCTTTGGACTAGCGGGAGCTTACGAGCAGTACTTC. Residues: CASSFGLAGAYEQYF.

The V and J genes are TRBV2 and TRBJ1-1; 12 nucleotides line up with TRBD1. This CDR3 has 15 residues. The germline CDR1 and CDR2 sequences are SNHLY and FYNNEI. Unmatched junction bases numbered 9, after V lost 7 bases and J lost 6 bases. In DNA, the CDR3 is TGTGCCAGCAACCGGGACAGGGGGCTTGAGGCTGAAGCTTTCTTT. Protein product: CASNRDRGLEAEAFF.

The rearrangement uses TRBV4-2 and TRBJ1-2, with a possible D match to TRBD1 (6 bases). The length of the CDR3 is 15 residues. Germline values: CDR1 LGHNA, CDR2 YNFKEQ. The V and J ends lost 3 bases and 8 bases respectively, with 19 bases between them. CDR3 sequence reads: CASSQVTQGSGGYTF. DNA for the CDR3: TGTGCCAGCAGCCAGGTTACCCAGGGGAGTGGGGGCTACACCTTC.

CDR3 amino acids: CASSHQARKDYGYTF. In DNA form, the CDR3 reads TGCGCCAGCAGTCATCAGGCCAGAAAGGACTATGGCTACACCTTC. The chain combines TRBV5-1 with TRBJ1-2, with D unresolved. Germline CDR1 and CDR2: SGHRS and YFSETQ. V lost 5 bases and J lost 3, with 17 bases in between. This CDR3 is built from 15 residues.

The chain couples TRBV4-3 to TRBJ2-7, with D tentatively TRBD2 (5 bases). V gave up 2 bases and J gave up 0 bases, with 11 bases separating them. CDR3 length equals 15 residues. Germline CDR1 is LGHNA and CDR2 is YSLEER. CDR3 loop: CASSQSIGSSYEQYF. DNA of the CDR3: TGCGCCAGCAGCCAAAGTATAGGGAGCTCCTACGAGCAGTACTTC.

The chain links TRBV3-1 (or the pseudogene TRBV3-2) to TRBJ2-7, with no clear D. CDR1 is LGHDT, CDR2 YNNKEL, per germline (reference sequence). The CDR3 runs 13 residues. Trimming took 0 bases from V and 5 from J, leaving 8 bases between them. CDR3 in DNA: TGTGCCAGCAGCCAAGATCTCCCCGACGAGCAGTACTTC. Encoded protein: CASSQDLPDEQYF.

The gene calls are TRBV7-2 and TRBJ1-2; no definite D call. V was trimmed by 2 bases and J by 7 bases, leaving 14 bases between them. CDR3 length: 14 residues. Germline V gives CDR1 SGHTA, CDR2 FQGNSA. The chain's CDR3 is CASSLIGRGGGYTF. As DNA, the CDR3 is TGTGCCAGCAGCTTAATTGGCCGAGGAGGTGGCTACACCTTC. The entire variable domain, with the rest obtained from reference TRBV7-2 and TRBJ1-2, is as follows: GAGVSQSPSNKVTEKGKDVELRCDPISGHTALYWYRQSLGQGLEFLIYFQGNSAPDKSGLPSDRFSAERTGGSVSTLTIQRTQQEDSAVYLCASSLIGRGGGYTFGSGTRLTVV.

The chain combines TRBV19 with TRBJ2-6; 9 positions match TRBD1. V was clipped by 6 bases and J by 9 bases; unmatched bases: 12. The germline gives CDR1 LNHDA, CDR2 SQIVND (reference sequence). The CDR3 runs to 16 residues. The CDR3 region has the DNA TGTGCCAGTAGGACCGGGACAGGGCGTCCGCACAACGTCCTGACTTTC. Its translation is CASRTGTGRPHNVLTF.

The chain recombines TRBV19 with TRBJ2-3; D is uncertain. The V end was cut by 3 bases, the J end by 6 bases, with 22 bases between. Looked up from germline, CDR1 is LNHDA and CDR2 is SQIVND (reference sequence). The CDR3 has 17 residues. The CDR3 DNA reads as TGTGCCAGTAGTATCAGTGGCTTCATTTTCGGGTTTGATACGCAGTATTTT. It encodes CASSISGFIFGFDTQYF.

V and J are TRBV5-1 and TRBJ2-1, with TRBD2 matching 10 bases. The junction had 8 bases not matched to a gene; V was cut back by 7 bases and J by 4 bases. Germline V gene lookup returns CDR1 SGHRS and CDR2 YFSETQ. The CDR3 spans 15 residues. The DNA for the CDR3 is TGCGCCAGCTGCCGGACTAGCGGATTGTACAATGAGCAGTTCTTC. The encoded protein is CASCRTSGLYNEQFF.

This chain links TRBV18 with TRBJ2-6; tentative D call: TRBD1 (6 bases). Germline V gene lookup returns CDR1 KGHSH and CDR2 LQKENI. V was cut by 3 bases and J by 0 bases, with 9 bases left in between. The CDR3 has 16 residues. The CDR3 DNA follows: TGTGCCAGCTCACCCCCGACAGGCTCTGGGGCCAACGTCCTGACTTTC. It specifies CASSPPTGSGANVLTF.

With respect to this clone: Other nucleotide sequences from this sample produce the same CDR3. The V and J genes are TRBV7-2 and TRBJ1-5; the D is unclear. Germline V gene lookup returns CDR1 SGHTA and CDR2 FQGNSA. The V end was cut by 0 bases, the J end by 3 bases, with 3 bases between. The CDR3 contains 13 residues. In DNA, the CDR3 is TGTGCCAGCAGCTTAGCAGCCAATCAGCCCCAGCATTTT. It specifies CASSLAANQPQHF.